The present TCR beta chain was sequenced within a study of CD8 T cells in ankylosing spondylitis. Ten or more counts support this clonotype. The target antigen is unknown. Overall study results and limits: Reported data indicate significant enrichment of disease-linked clones within matched ankylosing spondylitis synovial fluid. Disease-linked clones displayed a CD8+ phenotype and appeared relatively rarely in peripheral blood. Blood from ankylosing spondylitis patients appeared to carry a characteristic roughly 8-variant TCR beta motif.

CDR1 is SNHLY and CDR2 is FYNNEI in the germline V gene. V dropped 6 bases and J dropped 4; count of bases not matched to a gene: 12. This CDR3 has 16 amino acids. The authors made TCR beta libraries by quantitative 5'-RACE with molecular barcodes. TCRdb used MiXCR to reprocess the 5' RACE reads, holding one entry per CDR3 protein. The table has some 37,000 distinct CDR3 sequences, 13% seen once. Sequencing was performed on synovial fluid, either unsorted or a sorted T cell fraction (not recorded which). The V and J genes are TRBV2 and TRBJ2-1, with TRBD1 matching over 7 bases. This receptor was obtained from a male donor with ankylosing spondylitis. CDR3 DNA: TGTGCCAGCAGGGCTACAGGGGCCCCTGGGTACAATGAGCAGTTCTTC. Encoded protein: CASRATGAPGYNEQFF.